A single sample gave rise to the 2 T cell receptor beta chains below, sequenced in a study of control samples from healthy donors and cancer patients. Assay used: immunoSEQ multiplex PCR; TCRdb lists only in-frame clones, some missing. Of around 120,000 clones listed, 70% to 90% are singletons. The specimen was blood. The receptors stem from a man between 60 and 75 years old in good health.

A few counts support this clone. The CDR3 DNA follows: TGTGCCAGCAGTGGGTCGACAGGGCCTAATTCACCCCTCCACTTT. Residues: CASSGSTGPNSPLHF. The chain joins TRBV2 to TRBJ1-6; 7 bases are shared with TRBD1. The V and J ends lost 4 bases and 6 bases, in that order; junction bases with no gene match: 6. Per germline, CDR1 SNHLY and CDR2 FYNNEI. The CDR3 is 15 residues long.

The table lists this clone with a count of one. V and J are TRBV3-1 (or the pseudogene TRBV3-2) and TRBJ1-4; possibly TRBD1 for D (6 bases). Deletions cut 0 bases from V and 7 bases from J, with 12 bases between. The germline gives CDR1 LGHDT, CDR2 YNNKEL (reference sequence). This CDR3 comprises 15 residues. CDR3 amino acids: CASSQEGGTGEKLFF. The CDR3 coding sequence is TGTGCCAGCAGCCAAGAAGGGGGGACGGGTGAAAAACTGTTTTTT.